These 8 T cell receptor beta chains were all obtained from the same sample, sequenced in a study of T cells expressing NK-cell markers. TCRdb reprocessed the 5' RACE reads and stores each CDR3 protein as one record, lacking DNA. This sample lists about 460,000 distinct CDR3 sequences; its ten largest clones have approximately 1.4%. Specimen: blood T cells: a sorted CD56 or NKG2C T cell subset, CD4+ or CD8+ T cells, or bulk PBMC T cells (not recorded which). The origin of the receptors is a woman between 50 and 59 years old in good health.

The chain links TRBV27 to TRBJ1-6. The CDR3 consists of 15 residues. Germline V gene lookup returns CDR1 MNHEY and CDR2 SMNVEV (reference sequence). The chain's CDR3 is CASSNQVLGNSPLHF.

This chain uses TRBV27 with TRBJ1-6; TCRdb outputs TRBD1, but without DNA this stays unchecked. This CDR3 has 16 residues. Germline values: CDR1 MNHEY, CDR2 SMNVEV (reference sequence). The CDR3 protein is CASSLSPGAPNSPLHF.

The genes are TRBV10-3 and TRBJ2-1; TCRdb proposes TRBD2, but this gene call is untestable without DNA. This CDR3 has 13 residues. Germline CDR1 and CDR2: ENHRY and SYGVKD. CDR3 sequence: CAIRAGNYNEQFF.

The rearrangement links TRBV15 to TRBJ2-1; TCRdb's assignment of TRBD2 cannot be checked, as there is no DNA. The length of the CDR3 is 16 residues. Germline V gives CDR1 LNHNV, CDR2 YYDKDF (reference sequence). The CDR3 protein is CATSVGLARTYNEQFF.

The chain couples TRBV5-1 to TRBJ2-3. Germline CDR1 reads SGHRS; CDR2 reads YFSETQ. CDR3 length equals 14 residues. The CDR3 here is CASSPLDSTDTQYF.

The J gene is TRBJ2-2, the V gene TRBV6-6; TCRdb names TRBD2, which stays unverified in the absence of DNA. Germline CDR1 and CDR2: MNHNY and SVGAGI (reference sequence). The CDR3 runs 12 residues. This CDR3 is CASRLDTGELFF.

The chain combines TRBV6-1 with TRBJ1-5; without DNA, the TCRdb call of TRBD1 cannot be checked. The CDR3 contains 15 residues. Germline values: CDR1 MNHNS, CDR2 SASEGT. CDR3 sequence reads: CASSEGQGSNQPQHF.

V is TRBV6-2 or TRBV6-3 and J is TRBJ2-3; TCRdb's D call, TRBD1, is unchecked because there is no DNA. From germline, CDR1 is MNHEY and CDR2 SVGEGT. The CDR3 loop spans 15 amino acids. The CDR3 protein is CASRKRDLGTDTQYF.